This TCR beta chain comes out of a study of blood T cell repertoires in COVID-19. The wider study: The cDNA or gDNA used as material had been derived from T cells, B-cell-depleted T cells, or PBMCs.

V gave up 4 bases and J gave up 3 bases; unmatched junction bases: 9. CDR1 and CDR2 from the germline V gene are MGHDK and SYGVNS. This CDR3 region has 15 residues. Original processing notes: Amplification of reference gene primers provided the estimated nucleated cell counts. Some clones are missing from TCRdb's copy, which holds only in-frame ones; the method was immunoSEQ multiplex PCR. D and trimming were read from the DNA, whereas the V and J calls and clone size are those reported in that table. Counted here are roughly 240,000 clones, 75% to 85% occurring once; the ten biggest clones make up about 4.8%.

The sequencing input was peripheral blood. The rearrangement uses TRBV25-1 and TRBJ2-7; 7 bases map to TRBD2. This TCR was sampled from a woman aged 65 to 85 with acute or convalescent COVID-19. The DNA of the CDR3 is TGTGCCAGCAGTGGGCTTGGATCGGGGGGCTACGAGCAGTACTTC. Its translation: CASSGLGSGGYEQYF.